The 18 T cell receptor beta chains below all came from one sample that was sequenced in a study of shared clonotypes between healthy human individuals. Sequencing used immunoSEQ multiplex PCR; TCRdb keeps in-frame clones, though not all of them. The sample yields about 640,000 clones, 55% to 75% seen once. What was sequenced was memory CD4+ T cells sorted from blood. Subset specified: CD45RA-negative fraction. The receptor source for this set is a woman in her twenties or thirties in good health.

With respect to this clone: Other nucleotide sequences from this sample produce the same CDR3. For the CDR3, the DNA is TGTGCCAGCAGTGAGGGAGGGAACACTGAAGCTTTCTTT. Translating it yields CASSEGGNTEAFF. The chain carries TRBV2 and TRBJ1-1; D uncertain. Germline CDR1 SNHLY, CDR2 FYNNEI. CDR3 length: 13 residues. With 3 bases removed from V and 1 base from J, the gap between germline ends came to 6 bases. Full variable domain (rest looked up from reference TRBV2 and TRBJ1-1): EPEVTQTPSHQVTQMGQEVILRCVPISNHLYFYWYRQILGQKVEFLVSFYNNEISEKSEIFDDQFSVERPDGSNFTLKIRSTKLEDSAMYFCASSEGGNTEAFFGQGTRLTVV.

The chain carries TRBV10-1 and TRBJ2-3, with D possibly being TRBD1 or TRBD2 (5 bases each). Trimming pared 11 bases from V and 10 bases from J, leaving 22 bases between. Germline V gene sequence: CDR1 WNHNN, CDR2 SYGVQD (reference sequence). The CDR3 length is 13 residues. This CDR3 reads CASGTETLSAQYF. The CDR3 bases are TGCGCCTCCGGGACGGAAACTCTAAGTGCGCAGTATTTT.

The chain's CDR3 is CASSRHGTGGISETQYF. The DNA of the CDR3 is TGTGCCAGTAGTAGACACGGGACAGGGGGCATTTCAGAGACCCAGTACTTC. V is TRBV19 and J is TRBJ2-5; 12 bases align to TRBD1. CDR3 length equals 17 residues. V dropped 4 bases and J dropped 4; count of bases not matched to a gene: 10. CDR1 LNHDA and CDR2 SQIVND come from the germline V gene (reference sequence).

The V and J genes are TRBV15 and TRBJ2-5, with D perhaps TRBD2 (7 bases). The CDR3 contains 16 residues. Germline V CDR1 and CDR2: LNHNV, YYDKDF (reference sequence). V was shortened by 3 bases and J by 2 bases, with 16 bases between the two germline ends. This CDR3 is CATSSRRGGRQETQYF. The CDR3 bases are TGTGCCACCAGCAGTAGAAGGGGGGGGAGGCAAGAGACCCAGTACTTC.

V is TRBV19 and J is TRBJ2-4, with D perhaps TRBD1 or TRBD2 (5 bases each). This CDR3 comprises 16 residues. Looked up from germline, CDR1 is LNHDA and CDR2 is SQIVND (reference sequence). V lost 1 base, J lost 0 bases, and 10 bases lay in between. The chain's CDR3 is CASSIGLGAAKNIQYF. Here the CDR3 DNA reads TGTGCCAGTAGTATAGGCCTCGGGGCAGCCAAAAACATTCAGTACTTC.

This clone was seen many times. The rearrangement links TRBV10-2 to TRBJ2-7, with D uncertain. CDR3 length: 13 amino acids. With 7 bases removed from V and 2 bases from J, the gap between germline ends came to 12 bases. CDR1 and CDR2 (germline): WSHSY, SAAADI. CDR3 protein: CASTATSTYEQYF. Written as DNA, the CDR3 is TGCGCCAGCACGGCTACCTCAACCTACGAGCAGTACTTC.

The chain recombines TRBV19 with TRBJ2-3; D might be TRBD2 (6 bases). Germline V lookup: CDR1 LNHDA, CDR2 SQIVND (reference sequence). The CDR3 spans 15 residues. V was cut by 4 bases and J by 3 bases, with 14 bases left in between. The CDR3 DNA reads as TGTGCCAGTAGTACCCGGGACTCTGGGACAGATACGCAGTATTTT. Its translation: CASSTRDSGTDTQYF. The full variable domain, its missing parts supplied by reference TRBV19 and TRBJ2-3, is DGGITQSPKYLFRKEGQNVTLSCEQNLNHDAMYWYRQDPGQGLRLIYYSQIVNDFQKGDIAEGYSVSREKKESFPLTVTSAQKNPTAFYLCASSTRDSGTDTQYFGPGTRLTVL.

This sequence joins TRBV27 and TRBJ2-2; 11 positions match TRBD2. V gave up 8 bases and J gave up 5 bases; unmatched junction bases: 4. The germline CDR1 and CDR2 sequences are MNHEY and SMNVEV (reference sequence). This CDR3 is 14 amino acids long. The CDR3 DNA reads as TGTGCCAGCCGACTAGCGGGACATACCGGGGAGCTGTTTTTT. Translating it yields CASRLAGHTGELFF.

The chain has TRBV21-1 and TRBJ2-5; the D call of TRBD1 is as the table states it, not checked on the DNA. TRBV21-1 is a documented pseudogene. There are 14 residues in the CDR3. CDR3 amino acids: CASSAHPGGWAQYF. In DNA form, the CDR3 reads TGTGCCAGCAGCGCTCACCCAGGGGGGTGGGCCCAGTACTTC.

The V and J genes are TRBV5-1 and TRBJ1-4; 10 bases align to TRBD1. The CDR3 length is 17 residues. CDR1 is SGHRS, CDR2 YFSETQ, per germline. The V segment lost 4 bases and the J segment 0 bases; nucleotides outside the gene matches: 6. The DNA of the CDR3 is TGCGCCAGCAGCCCGGGGGACAGGGGAACAACTAATGAAAAACTGTTTTTT. Encoded protein: CASSPGDRGTTNEKLFF.

The V and J genes are TRBV11-3 and TRBJ2-1; D possibly corresponds to TRBD2 (5 bases). V lost 2 bases and J lost 8, with 7 bases in between. This CDR3 is built from 12 residues. CDR1 is SGHNT and CDR2 is YENEEA in the germline V gene. CDR3 loop: CASSLTDYEQFF. DNA of the CDR3: TGTGCCAGCAGCTTAACGGACTATGAGCAGTTCTTC.

The chain uses TRBV11-2 and TRBJ2-1; 7 bases are a match to TRBD2. There are 16 residues in the CDR3. The germline gives CDR1 SGHAT, CDR2 FQNNGV. Trimming at V came to 2 bases and at J to 4 bases, leaving 8 bases not matched to a gene. CDR3 residues: CASSLLLGGRYNEQFF. For the CDR3, the DNA is TGTGCCAGCAGCTTATTGTTGGGGGGGAGATACAATGAGCAGTTCTTC.

V is TRBV28 and J is TRBJ1-2; D gene ambiguous. The CDR3 runs 12 residues. The germline V and J ends were trimmed by 7 bases and 3 bases, with 9 bases remaining between them. Per the germline V gene, CDR1 is MDHEN and CDR2 is SYDVKM. The CDR3: CASKSQDYGYTF. The CDR3 coding sequence is TGTGCCAGCAAAAGTCAGGACTATGGCTACACCTTC.

This chain links TRBV29-1 with TRBJ2-5; 8 bases are shared with TRBD1. J was trimmed by 5 bases and V by 3 bases; bases with no gene match: 2. The CDR3 is made up of 12 amino acids. Germline V gives CDR1 SQVTM, CDR2 ANQGSEA. The chain's CDR3 is CSVDRGHETQYF. The CDR3 region has the DNA TGCAGCGTTGACAGGGGGCACGAGACCCAGTACTTC.

This clone was detected only a few times. This chain joins TRBV28 and TRBJ2-7, with 7 nucleotides matching TRBD1. Looked up from germline, CDR1 is MDHEN and CDR2 is SYDVKM. V shed 3 bases, J shed 7 bases, and the junction held 9 bases outside the gene matches. The CDR3 has 14 amino acids. This chain's CDR3 is CASSLLSDRAEQYF. DNA for the CDR3: TGTGCCAGCAGTTTGCTGTCAGACAGGGCAGAGCAGTACTTC.

This chain joins TRBV28 and TRBJ2-7, with 7 nucleotides matching TRBD2. Germline loops: CDR1 MDHEN, CDR2 SYDVKM. The V gene end was trimmed by 6 bases and the J gene end by 2 bases; junction bases not matched to a gene: 10. The CDR3 contains 15 residues. The CDR3: CASSVLGGSPYEQYF. CDR3 in DNA: TGTGCCAGCAGCGTCTTGGGCGGGAGTCCCTACGAGCAGTACTTC.

This chain joins TRBV7-2 and TRBJ2-7; 7 bases are shared with TRBD1. Per the germline V gene, CDR1 is SGHTA and CDR2 is FQGNSA. The CDR3 covers 14 residues. J lost 5 bases, V lost 3 bases, and 7 bases had no gene match. CDR3: CASSLTGTLNEQYF. CDR3 sequence (DNA): TGTGCCAGCAGCTTGACAGGGACACTCAACGAGCAGTACTTC. Based on the CDR3 plus reference TRBV7-2 and TRBJ2-7, the full variable domain is GAGVSQSPSNKVTEKGKDVELRCDPISGHTALYWYRQSLGQGLEFLIYFQGNSAPDKSGLPSDRFSAERTGGSVSTLTIQRTQQEDSAVYLCASSLTGTLNEQYFGPGTRLTVT.

The V and J genes are TRBV27 and TRBJ1-2; possible D gene TRBD1, 6 bases. The CDR3 covers 14 residues. V was cut by 2 bases and J by 4 bases, with 11 bases left in between. Per the germline V gene, CDR1 is MNHEY and CDR2 is SMNVEV (reference sequence). CDR3 nucleotides: TGTGCCAGCAGTTTAAACAGGGCCGGCTATGGCTACACCTTC. Protein product: CASSLNRAGYGYTF.